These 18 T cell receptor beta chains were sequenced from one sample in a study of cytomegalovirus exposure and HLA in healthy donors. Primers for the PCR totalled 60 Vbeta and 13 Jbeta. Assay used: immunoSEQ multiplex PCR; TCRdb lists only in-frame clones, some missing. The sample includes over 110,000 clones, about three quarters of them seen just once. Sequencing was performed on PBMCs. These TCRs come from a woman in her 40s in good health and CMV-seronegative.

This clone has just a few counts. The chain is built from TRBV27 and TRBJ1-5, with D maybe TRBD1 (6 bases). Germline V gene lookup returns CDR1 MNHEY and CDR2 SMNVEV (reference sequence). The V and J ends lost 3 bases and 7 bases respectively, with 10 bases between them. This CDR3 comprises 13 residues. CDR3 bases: TGTGCCAGCAGTTTGAAAGGGGGACAGCCCCAGCATTTT. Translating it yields CASSLKGGQPQHF.

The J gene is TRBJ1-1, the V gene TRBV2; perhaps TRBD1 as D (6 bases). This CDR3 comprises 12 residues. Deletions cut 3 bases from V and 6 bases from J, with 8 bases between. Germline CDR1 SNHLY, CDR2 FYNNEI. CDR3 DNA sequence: TGTGCCAGCAGTGAGCGGGGGCCTGAAGCTTTCTTT. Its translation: CASSERGPEAFF. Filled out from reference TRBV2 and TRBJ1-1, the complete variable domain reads EPEVTQTPSHQVTQMGQEVILRCVPISNHLYFYWYRQILGQKVEFLVSFYNNEISEKSEIFDDQFSVERPDGSNFTLKIRSTKLEDSAMYFCASSERGPEAFFGQGTRLTVV.

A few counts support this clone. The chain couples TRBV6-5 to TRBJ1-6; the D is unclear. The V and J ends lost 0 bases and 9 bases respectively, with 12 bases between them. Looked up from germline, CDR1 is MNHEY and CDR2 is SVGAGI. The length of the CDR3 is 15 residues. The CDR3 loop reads CASSYSPLEISPLHF. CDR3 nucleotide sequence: TGTGCCAGCAGTTACTCACCCTTGGAGATTTCACCCCTCCACTTT.

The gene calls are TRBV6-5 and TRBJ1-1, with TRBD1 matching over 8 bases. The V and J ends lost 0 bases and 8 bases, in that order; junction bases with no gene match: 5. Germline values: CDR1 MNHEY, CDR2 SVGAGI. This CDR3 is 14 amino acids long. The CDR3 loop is CASSYSLNRGEAFF. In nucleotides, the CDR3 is TGTGCCAGCAGTTACTCGCTGAACAGGGGGGAAGCTTTCTTT.

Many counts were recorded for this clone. The CDR3 sequence: CASTINSPLHF. The DNA of the CDR3 is TGTGCCAGCACAATTAATTCACCCCTCCACTTT. The chain links TRBV2 to TRBJ1-6; D remains unclear. The V gene's germline CDR1 is SNHLY and CDR2 FYNNEI. CDR3 size: 11 residues. V lost 7 bases to trimming and J lost 6 bases, with 4 bases between them.

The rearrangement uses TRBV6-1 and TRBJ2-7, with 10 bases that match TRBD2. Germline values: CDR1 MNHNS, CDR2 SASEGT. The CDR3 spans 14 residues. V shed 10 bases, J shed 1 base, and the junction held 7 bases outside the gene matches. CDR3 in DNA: TGTGCCATCCTTACTAGCGGGGTTTCCTACGAGCAGTACTTC. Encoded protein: CAILTSGVSYEQYF.

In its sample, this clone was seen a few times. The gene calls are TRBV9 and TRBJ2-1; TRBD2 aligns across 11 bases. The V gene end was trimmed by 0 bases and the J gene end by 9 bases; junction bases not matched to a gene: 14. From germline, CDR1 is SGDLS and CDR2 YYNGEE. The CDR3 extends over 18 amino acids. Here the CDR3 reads CASSVAKTSGAQLREQFF. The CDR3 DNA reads TGTGCCAGCAGCGTAGCTAAGACTAGCGGGGCCCAGTTGCGTGAGCAGTTCTTC.

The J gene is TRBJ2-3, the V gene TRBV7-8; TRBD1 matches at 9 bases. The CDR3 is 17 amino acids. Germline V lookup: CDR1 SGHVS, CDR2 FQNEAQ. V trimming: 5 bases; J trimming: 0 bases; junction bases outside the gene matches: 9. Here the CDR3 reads CASSARQGVASTDTQYF. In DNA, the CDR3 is TGTGCCAGCAGCGCCAGACAGGGGGTAGCTAGCACAGATACGCAGTATTTT. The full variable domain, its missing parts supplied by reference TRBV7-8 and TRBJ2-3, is GAGVSQSPRYKVAKRGQDVALRCDPISGHVSLFWYQQALGQGPEFLTYFQNEAQLDKSGLPSDRFFAERPEGSVSTLKIQRTQQEDSAVYLCASSARQGVASTDTQYFGPGTRLTVL.

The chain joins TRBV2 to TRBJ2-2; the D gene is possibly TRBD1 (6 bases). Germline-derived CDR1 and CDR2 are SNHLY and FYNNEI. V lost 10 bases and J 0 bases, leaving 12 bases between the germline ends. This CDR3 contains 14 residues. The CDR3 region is CATKGTSNTGELFF. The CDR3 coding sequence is TGTGCCACCAAGGGGACATCGAACACCGGGGAGCTGTTTTTT.

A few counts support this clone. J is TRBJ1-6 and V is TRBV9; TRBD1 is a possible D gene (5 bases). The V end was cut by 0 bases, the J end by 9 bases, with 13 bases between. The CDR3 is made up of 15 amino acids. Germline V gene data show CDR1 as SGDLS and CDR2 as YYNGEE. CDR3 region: CASSVGPDSSSPLHF. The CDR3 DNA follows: TGTGCCAGCAGCGTAGGCCCCGACAGTTCTTCACCCCTCCACTTT. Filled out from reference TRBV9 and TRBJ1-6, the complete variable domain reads DSGVTQTPKHLITATGQRVTLRCSPRSGDLSVYWYQQSLDQGLQFLIQYYNGEERAKGNILERFSAQQFPDLHSELNLSSLELGDSALYFCASSVGPDSSSPLHFGNGTRLTVT.

The chain's CDR3 is CASSVDWGGPEAFF. CDR3 bases: TGTGCCAGCAGCGTAGATTGGGGGGGCCCTGAAGCTTTCTTT. The genes are TRBV9 and TRBJ1-1, with D perhaps TRBD1 (6 bases). The CDR3 totals 14 residues. V was clipped by 0 bases and J by 6 bases, with 12 bases between them. The V gene's germline CDR1 is SGDLS and CDR2 YYNGEE.

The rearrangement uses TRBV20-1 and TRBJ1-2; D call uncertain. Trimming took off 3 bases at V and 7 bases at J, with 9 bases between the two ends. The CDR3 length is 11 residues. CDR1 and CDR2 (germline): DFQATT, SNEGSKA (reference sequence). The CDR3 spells CSARGGFGYTF. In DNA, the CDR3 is TGCAGTGCTAGGGGCGGGTTTGGCTACACCTTC.

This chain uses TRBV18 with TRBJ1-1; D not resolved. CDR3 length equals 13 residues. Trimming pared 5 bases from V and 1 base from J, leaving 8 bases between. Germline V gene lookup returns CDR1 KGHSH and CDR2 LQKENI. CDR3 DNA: TGTGCCAGCTCAAGTCAGGCGAACACTGAAGCTTTCTTT. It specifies CASSSQANTEAFF. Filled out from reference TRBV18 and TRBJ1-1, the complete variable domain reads NAGVMQNPRHLVRRRGQEARLRCSPMKGHSHVYWYRQLPEEGLKFMVYLQKENIIDESGMPKERFSAEFPKEGPSILRIQQVVRGDSAAYFCASSSQANTEAFFGQGTRLTVV.

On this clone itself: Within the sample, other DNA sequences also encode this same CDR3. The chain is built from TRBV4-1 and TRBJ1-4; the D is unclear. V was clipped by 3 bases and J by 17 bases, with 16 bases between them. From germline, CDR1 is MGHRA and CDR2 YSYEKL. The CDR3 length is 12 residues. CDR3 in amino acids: CASSHPGREAFF. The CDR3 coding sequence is TGCGCCAGCAGCCACCCCGGGCGGGAGGCATTTTTT.

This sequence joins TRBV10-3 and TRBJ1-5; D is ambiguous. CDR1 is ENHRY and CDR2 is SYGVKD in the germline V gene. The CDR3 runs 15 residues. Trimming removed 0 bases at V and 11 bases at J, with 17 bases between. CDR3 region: CAISESTSAPGSQHF. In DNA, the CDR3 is TGTGCCATCAGTGAGTCGACATCAGCCCCTGGGTCCCAGCATTTT.

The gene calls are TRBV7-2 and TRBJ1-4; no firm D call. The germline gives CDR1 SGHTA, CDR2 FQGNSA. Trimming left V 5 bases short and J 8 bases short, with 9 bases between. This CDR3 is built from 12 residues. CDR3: CASSRGFEKLFF. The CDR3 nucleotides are TGTGCCAGCAGCCGCGGGTTCGAAAAACTGTTTTTT. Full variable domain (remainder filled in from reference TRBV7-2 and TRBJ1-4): GAGVSQSPSNKVTEKGKDVELRCDPISGHTALYWYRQSLGQGLEFLIYFQGNSAPDKSGLPSDRFSAERTGGSVSTLTIQRTQQEDSAVYLCASSRGFEKLFFGSGTQLSVL.

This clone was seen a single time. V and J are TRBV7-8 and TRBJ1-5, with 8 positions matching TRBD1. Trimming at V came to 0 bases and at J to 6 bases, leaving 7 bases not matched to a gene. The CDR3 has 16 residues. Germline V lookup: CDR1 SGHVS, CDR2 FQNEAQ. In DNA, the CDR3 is TGTGCCAGCAGCTTAGCATCCGGGACAGGAATTCAGCCCCAGCATTTT. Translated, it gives CASSLASGTGIQPQHF.

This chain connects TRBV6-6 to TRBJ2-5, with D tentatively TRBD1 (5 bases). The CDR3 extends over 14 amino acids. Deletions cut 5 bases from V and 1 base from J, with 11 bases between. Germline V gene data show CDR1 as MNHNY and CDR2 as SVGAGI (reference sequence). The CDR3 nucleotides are TGTGCCAGCAGTATAACAGGATCCCAAGAGACCCAGTACTTC. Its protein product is CASSITGSQETQYF.